Reported below is one T cell receptor (beta chain). This record belongs to a study of T cell responses to AZD1222 COVID-19 vaccine. Repertoires were generated with immunoSEQ multiplex PCR, while TCRdb's copy carries only in-frame clones and drops some. Of 140,000 to 150,000 clones in the sample, roughly 88% were seen once. Germline V gene sequence: CDR1 MNHEY, CDR2 SVGAGI. Between the trimmed V and J ends, which lost 0 bases and 7 bases, there was a span of 13 bases. The CDR3 is made up of 16 amino acids. The input for sequencing was peripheral blood, taken on day 0 of AZD1222 vaccination. The V gene is TRBV6-5, the J gene TRBJ1-6; unclear D gene. The sequence came from an adult in good health. The CDR3 region has the DNA TGTGCCAGCAGTTACTCGATTAGGACGGGGAATTCACCCCTCCACTTT. This gives the protein CASSYSIRTGNSPLHF.